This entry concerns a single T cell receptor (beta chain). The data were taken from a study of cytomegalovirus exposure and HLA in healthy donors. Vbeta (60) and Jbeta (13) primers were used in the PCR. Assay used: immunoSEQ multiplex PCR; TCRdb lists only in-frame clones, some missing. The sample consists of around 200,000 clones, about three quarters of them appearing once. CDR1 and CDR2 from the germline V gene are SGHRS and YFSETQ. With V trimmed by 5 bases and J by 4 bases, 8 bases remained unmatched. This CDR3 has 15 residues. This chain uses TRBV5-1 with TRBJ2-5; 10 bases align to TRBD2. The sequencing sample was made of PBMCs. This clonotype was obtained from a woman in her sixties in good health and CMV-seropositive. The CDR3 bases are TGCGCCAGCAGAACAGGGACTAGCGTCAGAGAGACCCAGTACTTC. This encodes CASRTGTSVRETQYF.